A selection of T cell receptor beta chains follows, all from one sample in a study of CD8 T cells in ankylosing spondylitis. TCRdb fed the 5' RACE reads into MiXCR, producing one record per CDR3 protein. Of 180,000 or so distinct CDR3 sequences in the sample, around a tenth were seen once. Sequenced material: blood, either unsorted or a sorted T cell fraction (not recorded which). The source is a male donor with ankylosing spondylitis or in good health (not recorded which). The CDR3 runs from the conserved cysteine through the conserved F or W. Each record gives: J gene, clone size, CDR3 length, D gene, V gene, CDR3 protein, CDR3 DNA. D genes are given only for firm matches. Expanded clones are given a class, and other clones once, few, many or no size at all.

TRBJ1-1,.,14,TRBD1,TRBV12-3/TRBV12-4,CASRTGTGNTEAFF,TGTGCCAGCAGAACCGGGACAGGTAACACTGAAGCTTTCTTT
TRBJ1-2,.,12,.,TRBV20-1,CSAIAGGGGYTF,TGCAGTGCCATCGCGGGTGGGGGAGGCTACACCTTC
TRBJ2-3,many,13,.,TRBV5-1,CASSSITTDTQYF,TGCGCCAGCAGCTCGATAACCACAGATACGCAGTATTTT
TRBJ1-1,many,14,.,TRBV7-8,CASSLSGMNTEAFF,TGTGCCAGCAGCTTGTCGGGCATGAACACTGAAGCTTTCTTT
TRBJ2-7,few,18,TRBD2,TRBV4-2,CASSSQDLTSASLGEQYF,TGTGCCAGCAGCTCTCAGGACCTAACTAGCGCTTCCCTAGGGGAGCAGTACTTC
TRBJ2-1,few,15,.,TRBV7-2,CASSSTAALVNEQFF,TGTGCCAGCAGCTCGACAGCTGCCCTGGTAAATGAGCAGTTCTTC
TRBJ2-3,many,18,TRBD2,TRBV10-3,CAIRTSGPPRARTDTQYF,TGTGCCATCAGGACTAGCGGGCCCCCTAGGGCCCGCACAGATACGCAGTATTTT
TRBJ2-7,many,11,.,TRBV29-1,CSVGQTYEQYF,TGCAGCGTTGGGCAGACCTACGAGCAGTACTTC
TRBJ2-3,many,14,.,TRBV25-1,CASSVQGYTDTQYF,TGTGCCAGCAGTGTCCAGGGCTACACAGATACGCAGTATTTT
TRBJ1-1,.,13,.,TRBV6-2/TRBV6-3,CASILSGTTEAFF,TGTGCCAGCATCCTCAGTGGCACCACTGAAGCTTTCTTT
TRBJ2-4,many,15,TRBD2,TRBV5-1,CASSLEVGLEGIQYF,TGCGCCAGCAGCTTGGAAGTGGGACTAGAAGGCATTCAGTACTTC
TRBJ2-2,many,13,.,TRBV18,CASSAGQMGELFF,TGTGCCAGCTCCGCGGGACAGATGGGGGAGCTGTTTTTT
TRBJ2-3,many,14,TRBD1,TRBV20-1,CSGLGTVGTDTQYF,TGCAGTGGTTTAGGGACAGTCGGCACAGATACGCAGTATTTT
TRBJ2-3,many,14,TRBD2,TRBV29-1,CSVGRAAGEDTQYF,TGCAGCGTTGGGAGGGCGGCGGGAGAGGATACGCAGTATTTT
TRBJ2-1,many,14,.,TRBV28,CASSLTLGQTEQFF,TGTGCCAGCAGTCTCACCCTAGGACAGACTGAGCAGTTCTTC
TRBJ1-1,many,12,.,TRBV29-1,CSVLRRRTEAFF,TGCAGCGTTCTCCGGCGGAGGACTGAAGCTTTCTTT
TRBJ1-1,many,14,.,TRBV5-1,CASSFVGVNTEAFF,TGCGCCAGCAGCTTCGTTGGGGTGAACACTGAAGCTTTCTTT
TRBJ2-3,many,15,.,TRBV15,CATSRDLDQTDTQYF,TGTGCCACCAGCAGAGATCTTGACCAAACAGATACGCAGTATTTT
TRBJ2-7,many,13,.,TRBV12-3/TRBV12-4,CASTLGGIREQYF,TGTGCCAGCACCCTAGGGGGGATCCGCGAGCAGTACTTC
TRBJ1-1,many,12,.,TRBV10-2,CASSVIGAEAFF,TGCGCCAGCAGTGTGATAGGAGCTGAAGCTTTCTTT
TRBJ1-2,few,15,.,TRBV5-1,CASSLDGRSNYGYTF,TGCGCCAGCAGCTTGGACGGCAGATCTAACTATGGCTACACCTTC
TRBJ2-7,.,14,.,TRBV7-2,CASSLGRRSYEQYF,TGTGCCAGCAGCTTGGGACGACGCTCCTACGAGCAGTACTTC
TRBJ2-5,many,15,.,TRBV15,CATSPGQGGGETQYF,TGTGCCACCAGCCCGGGGCAGGGAGGTGGAGAGACCCAGTACTTC
TRBJ1-2,many,13,.,TRBV10-3,CAISEGPSYGYTF,TGTGCCATCAGTGAGGGACCGTCCTATGGCTACACCTTC
TRBJ1-4,many,13,TRBD1,TRBV10-3,CAISDRGDEKLFF,TGTGCCATCAGCGACAGGGGTGATGAAAAACTGTTTTTT
TRBJ2-3,many,15,TRBD2,TRBV20-1,CSAGLAGGITDTQYF,TGCAGTGCGGGACTAGCGGGAGGCATAACAGATACGCAGTATTTT
TRBJ2-1,.,14,TRBD2,TRBV20-1,CSAREGGRGNEQFF,TGCAGTGCTAGAGAGGGCGGGAGGGGCAATGAGCAGTTCTTC
TRBJ2-7,.,14,TRBD1,TRBV7-2,CASSPGQESYEQYF,TGTGCCAGCAGCCCAGGACAGGAATCCTACGAGCAGTACTTC
TRBJ2-3,many,13,.,TRBV25-1,CASSEWGTDTQYF,TGTGCCAGCAGTGAATGGGGCACAGATACGCAGTATTTT
TRBJ1-4,.,15,.,TRBV6-1,CASRRQGTRNEKLFF,TGTGCCAGCAGACGTCAGGGGACTCGTAATGAAAAACTGTTTTTT
TRBJ2-7,many,19,TRBD2,TRBV5-1,CASSPETSGRRIPIYEQYF,TGCGCCAGCAGCCCGGAGACTAGCGGGAGGAGAATTCCGATCTACGAGCAGTACTTC
TRBJ2-3,many,15,TRBD2,TRBV14,CASSVRTSGRDTQYF,TGTGCCAGCAGCGTCCGGACTAGCGGGAGAGATACGCAGTATTTT
TRBJ1-1,.,14,.,TRBV7-8,CASRPTTGNTEAFF,TGTGCCAGCAGACCCACAACAGGGAACACTGAAGCTTTCTTT
TRBJ2-3,few,12,TRBD1,TRBV29-1,CSVERQGDTQYF,TGCAGCGTTGAAAGACAGGGAGATACGCAGTATTTT
TRBJ2-7,.,14,.,TRBV7-2,CASSSVYGIYEQYF,TGTGCCAGCAGCTCAGTTTACGGCATCTACGAGCAGTACTTC
TRBJ2-1,few,19,TRBD2,TRBV20-1,CSARETSGKAHFSYNEQFF,TGCAGTGCTAGAGAGACTAGCGGGAAAGCTCACTTCTCCTACAATGAGCAGTTCTTC
TRBJ2-5,many,16,TRBD2,TRBV7-8,CASSSEAGSWQETQYF,TGTGCCAGCAGCTCCGAAGCGGGGTCATGGCAAGAGACCCAGTACTTC
TRBJ2-5,many,16,.,TRBV5-1,CASSLGFRDVQETQYF,TGCGCCAGCAGCTTGGGGTTCCGGGACGTCCAAGAGACCCAGTACTTC
TRBJ2-2,.,15,TRBD1,TRBV20-1,CSARDGDRDTGELFF,TGCAGTGCTAGAGATGGCGACAGGGACACCGGGGAGCTGTTTTTT
TRBJ1-4,few,19,.,TRBV15,CATSRDIGSFLTTNEKLFF,TGTGCCACCAGCAGAGATATTGGTAGCTTTCTTACAACTAATGAAAAACTGTTTTTT
TRBJ2-7,many,14,.,TRBV11-2,CASSLTQISYEQYF,TGTGCCAGCAGCTTAACTCAGATCTCCTACGAGCAGTACTTC
TRBJ2-7,.,13,.,TRBV20-1,CSARGPRGYEQYF,TGCAGTGCTAGAGGACCAAGGGGATACGAGCAGTACTTC
TRBJ2-1,few,15,TRBD1,TRBV6-1,CASSEAQTGGREQFF,TGTGCCAGCAGTGAAGCTCAGACAGGGGGCAGGGAGCAGTTCTTC
TRBJ1-1,.,14,.,TRBV7-2,CASSLLGLNTEAFF,TGTGCCAGCAGCTTATTGGGATTGAACACTGAAGCTTTCTTT
TRBJ1-2,few,15,.,TRBV5-1,CASSLLPASNYGYTF,TGCGCCAGCAGCTTGCTTCCGGCATCGAACTATGGCTACACCTTC
TRBJ1-5,many,11,.,TRBV5-1,CASSLDAPQHF,TGCGCCAGCAGCTTGGACGCACCCCAGCATTTT